This is a list of T cell receptor beta chains from one sample in a study of blood T cell repertoires in COVID-19. Method: immunoSEQ multiplex PCR; TCRdb's copy keeps in-frame clones and lacks some. The data contain 200,000 to 250,000 clones, roughly 82% of them seen just once; the ten biggest clones take up approximately 12%. Sample: peripheral blood. All receptors derive from a woman aged 40-49 years with acute or convalescent COVID-19. The CDR3 runs from the conserved cysteine through the conserved F or W. D genes are given only for firm matches. Some rows have no size entry. The others give once, few or many, or a class for an expanded clone.

D gene	V gene	J gene	clone size	CDR3 DNA	CDR3 protein
-	TRBV30	TRBJ2-2	-	TGTGCCCGGGCTGTGGGGAGAAACACCGGGGAGCTGTTTTTT	CARAVGRNTGELFF
-	TRBV3-1/TRBV3-2	TRBJ2-5	-	TGTGCCAGCAGCCTCGAAGCGTGGACCCAGTACTTC	CASSLEAWTQYF
-	TRBV5-4	TRBJ1-1	-	TGTGCCAGCAGCTTGGGGACGAGGGTCGGAGGGAACACTGAAGCTTTCTTT	CASSLGTRVGGNTEAFF
TRBD2	TRBV15	TRBJ2-3	-	TGTGCCACCAGCAGTAGCGGGAGACGTTCCTCAGATACGCAGTATTTT	CATSSSGRRSSDTQYF
TRBD1	TRBV3-1/TRBV3-2	TRBJ2-3	-	TGTGCCAGCAGCCAAAAACGATGGACAGGGGGCACAGATACGCAGTATTTT	CASSQKRWTGGTDTQYF
-	TRBV7-2	TRBJ2-5	-	TGTGCCAGCAGCTTAATAACAGAAGAGACCCAGTACTTC	CASSLITEETQYF
TRBD2	TRBV5-6	TRBJ2-7	-	TGTGCCAGCAGCTTGGATTCGCTAGCGGGACTTAGCTCCTACGAGCAGTACTTC	CASSLDSLAGLSSYEQYF
-	TRBV27	TRBJ1-2	-	TGTGCCAGCAGGCAGGGGAGCTATGGCTACACCTTC	CASRQGSYGYTF
-	TRBV5-1	TRBJ2-3	-	TGCGCCAGCAGCTTGGGGACCGGTGCGGGGGCCCTTAGCACAGATACGCAGTATTTT	CASSLGTGAGALSTDTQYF
-	TRBV4-3	TRBJ2-1	-	TGCGCCAGCAGCCACGGAGACAGGCACCAGTTCTTC	CASSHGDRHQFF
-	TRBV27	TRBJ1-5	-	TGTGCCAGCAACCCCGTGGGGGGGAATCAGCCCCAGCATTTT	CASNPVGGNQPQHF
-	TRBV18	TRBJ2-7	once	TGTGCCAGCTCACCAATAGGGGCTGGGGAGCAGTACTTC	CASSPIGAGEQYF
TRBD2	TRBV28	TRBJ2-7	few	TGTGCCAGCAGTTCCCCACTAGCGGGTCTGGTCGAGCAGTACTTC	CASSSPLAGLVEQYF
-	TRBV6-5	TRBJ1-4	-	TGTGCCAGCAGCCGGAGCGGGACTAATGAAAAACTGTTTTTT	CASSRSGTNEKLFF
-	TRBV27	TRBJ1-6	-	TGTGCCAGCAGTTGGGGCAGGGCCCGAGGAAATTCACCCCTCCACTTT	CASSWGRARGNSPLHF
TRBD2	TRBV5-6	TRBJ2-7	-	TGTGCCAGCGCCCCCGATAGCGGGAACTACGAGCAGTACTTC	CASAPDSGNYEQYF
TRBD1	TRBV2	TRBJ1-4	-	TGTGCCAGCAGACCTGACAGGGGGTGGTTTGAAAAACTGTTTTTT	CASRPDRGWFEKLFF
-	TRBV27	TRBJ2-7	-	TGTGCCAGCAGTTTTTCTCCTAGCCGTAACGAGCAGTACTTC	CASSFSPSRNEQYF
TRBD1	TRBV6-4	TRBJ2-3	-	TGTGCCAGCAGTGTATACAGGGGGTGGGGGAGAGATACGCAGTATTTT	CASSVYRGWGRDTQYF
-	TRBV7-6	TRBJ2-2	-	TGTGCCAGCAGCTTGAATTGGTCGGGACTCAGGAACACCGGGGAGCTGTTTTTT	CASSLNWSGLRNTGELFF
-	TRBV3-1/TRBV3-2	TRBJ1-6	few	TGTGCCAGCAGCCAAGCCGAGGGTTCCTATAATTCACCCCTCCACTTT	CASSQAEGSYNSPLHF
-	TRBV7-8	TRBJ1-1	-	TGTGCCAGCAGCTTGGGACTCTCTGAAGCTTTCTTT	CASSLGLSEAFF
-	TRBV23-1	TRBJ2-6	once	TGCGCCAGCAGTCAATCGACCAGGGTCGGTGGGGCCAACGTCCTGACTTTC	CASSQSTRVGGANVLTF
-	TRBV30	TRBJ1-3	-	TGTGCCTGGCGGAGTTCGAACTCTGGAAACACCATATATTTT	CAWRSSNSGNTIYF
-	TRBV3-1/TRBV3-2	TRBJ1-4	once	TGTGCCAGCAGCCGGAGGCCCTATGAAAAACTGTTTTTT	CASSRRPYEKLFF
TRBD1	TRBV27	TRBJ1-1	-	TGTGCCAGCAGTTTTATGCAGGGGGGTATGAACACTGAAGCTTTCTTT	CASSFMQGGMNTEAFF
TRBD1	TRBV7-9	TRBJ2-7	-	TGTGCCAGCAGCTCCTCGGGACAGGGCTACGAGCAGTACTTC	CASSSSGQGYEQYF
-	TRBV5-5	TRBJ2-3	-	TGTGCCAGCAGCTCACCCCGGGGAATCACAGATACGCAGTATTTT	CASSSPRGITDTQYF
-	TRBV15	TRBJ2-7	-	TGTGCCACCAGCAGAGATCCGGGGAGCACCACCTACGAGCAGTACTTC	CATSRDPGSTTYEQYF
TRBD1	TRBV5-1	TRBJ2-7	-	TGCGCCAGCAGCTTGGTGGGGACAGTTTCCTACGAGCAGTACTTC	CASSLVGTVSYEQYF